A single sample gave rise to the 22 T cell receptor beta chains below, sequenced in a study of T cells in Graves' hyperthyroidism and ophthalmopathy (dated by TCRdb to about 2019). Library preparation employed multiplex PCR. The instrument given in TCRdb is Illumina HiSeq 2000. TCR beta CDR3 regions were amplified from RNA transcripts. The TCR CDR3 was subjected to a first round of RT-PCR using the HTBI primer set and the Qiagen OneStep RT-PCR kit. In-frame beta chains were kept once TCRdb had trimmed the public reads at Q25 with fastp and called clones with MiXCR. Each CDR3 protein gets just one entry, which takes the most common genes and DNA from the rows behind it. Here the sample has around 290,000 distinct CDR3 sequences; approximately 14% occur a single time. Roughly 7.9% of the sample is held by the ten biggest clonotypes. Sequencing was carried out using blood. The receptors shown here come from a woman aged 40 to 50 with Graves' hyperthyroidism.

This clonotype appeared many times. The J gene is TRBJ2-1, the V gene TRBV5-6; D unclear. Per germline, CDR1 SGHDT and CDR2 YYEEEE. The CDR3 runs 14 residues. Trimming took 9 bases from V and 0 from J, leaving 13 bases between them. The CDR3 DNA sequence: TGTGCCACCGCAGCCCTGAGCTCCTACAATGAGCAGTTCTTC. Translation: CATAALSSYNEQFF. Drawing the rest from reference TRBV5-6 and TRBJ2-1, the complete variable domain is DAGVTQSPTHLIKTRGQQVTLRCSPKSGHDTVSWYQQALGQGPQFIFQYYEEEERQRGNFPDRFSGHQFPNYSSELNVNALLLGDSALYLCATAALSSYNEQFFGPGTRLTVL.

Only a few counts were recorded for this clonotype. The chain joins TRBV20-1 to TRBJ1-3, with D unclear. Trimming pared 0 bases from V and 3 bases from J, leaving 6 bases between. CDR1 DFQATT and CDR2 SNEGSKA come from the germline V gene (reference sequence). The CDR3 is 13 amino acids. CDR3 protein: CSARDPGGNTIYF. The CDR3 DNA reads TGCAGTGCTAGAGATCCTGGTGGAAACACCATATATTTT.

This clonotype was counted at least ten times. V and J are TRBV27 and TRBJ1-2; D gene ambiguous. The CDR3 spans 15 residues. CDR1 is MNHEY and CDR2 is SMNVEV in the germline V gene (reference sequence). V lost 5 bases and J 1 base, leaving 14 bases between the germline ends. This CDR3 reads CASSPSIHFNYGYTF. CDR3 DNA sequence: TGTGCCAGCAGTCCTTCTATACACTTTAACTATGGCTACACCTTC.

This clonotype came up many times. The genes are TRBV10-3 and TRBJ2-7; D call uncertain. Germline CDR1 and CDR2: ENHRY and SYGVKD. The CDR3 has 12 amino acids. The ends were cut back, 7 bases at V and 4 bases at J, with 11 bases in the middle. The CDR3 DNA sequence: TGTGCCATCACCCCCGATGGGTACGAGCAGTACTTC. Its translation is CAITPDGYEQYF.

This clonotype was recorded at least ten times. This chain links TRBV18 with TRBJ1-1, with unresolved D. V lost 3 bases and J lost 5, with 10 bases in between. The CDR3 totals 13 residues. In germline, CDR1 is KGHSH, CDR2 LQKENI. CDR3 amino acids: CASSPGLGTEAFF. CDR3 coding DNA: TGTGCCAGCTCACCCGGGTTGGGGACTGAAGCTTTCTTT.

This clonotype was recorded many times. The rearrangement uses TRBV5-6 and TRBJ1-6, with D hard to call. The CDR3 is 15 amino acids. CDR1 and CDR2 from the germline V gene are SGHDT and YYEEEE. V lost 3 bases and J 7 bases, leaving 14 bases between the germline ends. The CDR3 loop reads CASSSSEGGNSPLHF. The CDR3 DNA sequence: TGTGCCAGCAGCTCGAGCGAGGGTGGCAATTCACCCCTCCACTTT.

This clonotype was detected a few times. V gene TRBV19 combines with J gene TRBJ1-1; D perhaps matches TRBD1 (5 bases). Germline CDR1 reads LNHDA; CDR2 reads SQIVND (reference sequence). The CDR3 totals 15 residues. V dropped 7 bases and J dropped 5 bases, with 20 bases sitting between them. CDR3 DNA sequence: TGTGCCAGTACCCAACCCCGACAGCACAAAACTGAAGCTTTCTTT. It encodes CASTQPRQHKTEAFF. Using reference TRBV19 and TRBJ1-1 for the parts outside the CDR3, the full variable domain is DGGITQSPKYLFRKEGQNVTLSCEQNLNHDAMYWYRQDPGQGLRLIYYSQIVNDFQKGDIAEGYSVSREKKESFPLTVTSAQKNPTAFYLCASTQPRQHKTEAFFGQGTRLTVV.

This clonotype was counted at least ten times. This chain links TRBV20-1 with TRBJ2-7, with 8 bases identical to TRBD2. V was clipped by 2 bases and J by 7 bases; unmatched bases: 10. This CDR3 has 14 amino acids. Germline V gene lookup returns CDR1 DFQATT and CDR2 SNEGSKA (reference sequence). The CDR3 here is CSARRLAGKLEQYF. The CDR3 region has the DNA TGCAGTGCTAGAAGGCTAGCGGGTAAACTTGAGCAGTACTTC.

This clonotype was counted a few times. The chain has TRBV3-1 and TRBJ2-3; no clear D. The V end was cut by 0 bases, the J end by 3 bases, with 7 bases between. Germline V gene lookup returns CDR1 LGHDT and CDR2 YNNKEL (reference sequence). The CDR3 is made up of 14 amino acids. CDR3 residues: CASSQDITTDTQYF. The DNA of the CDR3 is TGTGCCAGCAGCCAAGATATTACGACAGATACGCAGTATTTT.

This clonotype was seen repeatedly, ten times or more. The CDR3 sequence is CAISDPAGPNTEAFF. CDR3 DNA sequence: TGTGCCATCAGTGATCCGGCAGGGCCCAACACTGAAGCTTTCTTT. The chain combines TRBV10-3 with TRBJ1-1; maybe TRBD1 (5 bases). Trimming removed 3 bases from V and 2 bases from J, with 13 bases in between. In germline, CDR1 is ENHRY, CDR2 SYGVKD. The CDR3 spans 15 residues.

This chain joins TRBV24-1 and TRBJ2-1; D not resolved. The CDR3 totals 13 residues. V was shortened by 5 bases and J by 6 bases, with 10 bases between the two germline ends. Germline assignment: CDR1 KGHDR and CDR2 SFDVKD. The CDR3 DNA follows: TGTGCCACCAGTGTGTTAACCGGCAATGAGCAGTTCTTC. Protein product: CATSVLTGNEQFF.

This clonotype was seen at least ten times. V usage is TRBV20-1 and J usage is TRBJ2-3; 15 bases align to TRBD2. The CDR3 covers 18 residues. J lost 1 base, V lost 6 bases, and 11 bases had no gene match. In germline, CDR1 is DFQATT, CDR2 SNEGSKA (reference sequence). CDR3 DNA: TGCAGTGCCACCCCTGGACTAGCGGGAGGGTCTGGCACAGATACGCAGTATTTT. Its protein product is CSATPGLAGGSGTDTQYF.

This clonotype was seen repeatedly, ten times or more. The J gene is TRBJ2-7, the V gene TRBV20-1, with TRBD2 matching 11 bases. The germline CDR1 and CDR2 sequences are DFQATT and SNEGSKA (reference sequence). The CDR3 loop spans 14 amino acids. J lost 9 bases, V lost 1 base, and 8 bases had no gene match. The CDR3 coding sequence is TGCAGTGCTAGAGGAGGGACTAGCGGACCTGGGCAGTACTTC. It encodes CSARGGTSGPGQYF.

This clonotype was observed at least ten times. The chain is built from TRBV20-1 and TRBJ2-1, with TRBD2 identical over 12 bases. CDR3 length: 14 residues. Germline V gene sequence: CDR1 DFQATT, CDR2 SNEGSKA (reference sequence). Trimming took 7 bases from V and 7 from J; bases not matched to a gene: 8. DNA for the CDR3: TGCAGTGTCAGGACTAGCGGGATAGTAAATGAGCAGTTCTTC. The encoded protein is CSVRTSGIVNEQFF.

This clonotype appeared many times. The V call is TRBV6-1, the J call TRBJ2-1, with 11 bases matching TRBD2. V shed 6 bases and J 8 bases; nucleotides not matched to a gene: 9. The germline gives CDR1 MNHNS, CDR2 SASEGT. The CDR3 runs to 15 residues. CDR3 sequence: CASRMNGLAGDEQFF. CDR3 bases: TGTGCCAGCAGGATGAACGGACTAGCGGGCGATGAGCAGTTCTTC.

The V and J genes are TRBV12-3 or TRBV12-4 and TRBJ2-2; 9 nucleotides align to TRBD2. The CDR3 consists of 15 residues. V lost 6 bases, J lost 4 bases, and 6 bases stayed unmatched. The CDR3: CASSLAGSRTGELFF. CDR3 coding DNA: TGTGCCAGCAGCCTAGCGGGAAGTCGCACCGGGGAGCTGTTTTTT.

This clonotype showed up many times. This rearrangement joins TRBV15 to TRBJ2-1; D remains unclear. Trimming shortened V by 4 bases and J by 0 bases, and 16 bases separated the two germline ends. Germline values: CDR1 LNHNV, CDR2 YYDKDF (reference sequence). CDR3 length: 17 residues. CDR3 nucleotide sequence: TGTGCCACCAGCAATTCTCGTTACAAATACTCCTACAATGAGCAGTTCTTC. Residues: CATSNSRYKYSYNEQFF.

This clonotype was picked up many times. The chain joins TRBV27 to TRBJ2-3, with D perhaps matching TRBD1 (6 bases). The germline V gene has CDR1 MNHEY and CDR2 SMNVEV (reference sequence). Trimming stripped 3 bases from V and 3 bases from J, with 13 bases between. This CDR3 comprises 15 residues. The CDR3 region has the DNA TGTGCCAGCAGTTTCTTGCAGGGGATTACAGATACGCAGTATTTT. Translated, it gives CASSFLQGITDTQYF.

The chain couples TRBV30 to TRBJ1-3; D unresolved. Looked up from germline, CDR1 is GTSNPN and CDR2 is SVGIG (reference sequence). This CDR3 contains 12 residues. Trimming stripped 1 base from V and 3 bases from J, with 4 bases between. The CDR3 loop reads CAWSASGNTIYF. The CDR3 DNA reads TGTGCCTGGAGTGCCAGTGGAAACACCATATATTTT.

Worth noting for this clonotype: Being one base from a much bigger clone, this may be a read error. This sequence joins TRBV7-9 and TRBJ2-1; 7 bases are shared with TRBD1. Germline V gene sequence: CDR1 SEHNR, CDR2 FQNEAQ (reference sequence). The CDR3 spans 14 residues. The CDR3 DNA is TGTGCCTGCAGCCCAGGGACAGTGGACAATGAGCAGTTCTTC. This codes for CACSPGTVDNEQFF.

This clonotype was seen ten or more times. The CDR3 sequence is CSARPSHGLAAYNEQFF. The CDR3 DNA reads as TGCAGTGCTAGACCAAGCCACGGACTAGCGGCCTACAATGAGCAGTTCTTC. This rearrangement joins TRBV20-1 to TRBJ2-1, with 10 bases that match TRBD2. The CDR3 totals 17 residues. The germline gives CDR1 DFQATT, CDR2 SNEGSKA (reference sequence). J lost 2 bases, V lost 2 bases, and 9 bases had no gene match.

J is TRBJ1-2 and V is TRBV5-5, with D perhaps TRBD1 (5 bases). Germline V CDR1 and CDR2: SGHKS, YYEKEE (reference sequence). V lost 2 bases to trimming and J lost 3 bases, with 14 bases between them. The CDR3 has 15 residues. The CDR3 DNA is TGTGCCAGCAGCTTTAGCGTAGGGGACGACTATGGCTACACCTTC. Amino acid sequence: CASSFSVGDDYGYTF.